This record covers a single T cell receptor (beta chain). What it binds is not known. This sample was taken from a study of T cell responses to AZD1222 COVID-19 vaccine. Study results and caveats: Baseline serology detected seropositivity in only six or seven AZD1222 recipients. Following two doses of AZD1222, Spike-specific TCR breadth and depth rose. Clonal diversity may have been underestimated in mostly white British donors.

Libraries were prepared by immunoSEQ multiplex PCR; TCRdb keeps only in-frame clonotypes and omits some of them. This sample has 150,000 or so clones; about nine tenths occur once, and the top ten carry around 2.8%. The CDR3 totals 15 residues. The germline gives CDR1 MNHEY, CDR2 SMNVEV (reference sequence). Between the trimmed V and J ends, which lost 0 bases and 1 base, there was a span of 9 bases. Sample: peripheral blood, taken on day 0 of MenACWY control vaccination. This TCR came from an adult in good health. The chain has TRBV27 and TRBJ1-1; D is uncertain. CDR3 in DNA: TGTGCCAGCAGTTTATCGCGGCAGGAGAACACTGAAGCTTTCTTT. Its translation: CASSLSRQENTEAFF.